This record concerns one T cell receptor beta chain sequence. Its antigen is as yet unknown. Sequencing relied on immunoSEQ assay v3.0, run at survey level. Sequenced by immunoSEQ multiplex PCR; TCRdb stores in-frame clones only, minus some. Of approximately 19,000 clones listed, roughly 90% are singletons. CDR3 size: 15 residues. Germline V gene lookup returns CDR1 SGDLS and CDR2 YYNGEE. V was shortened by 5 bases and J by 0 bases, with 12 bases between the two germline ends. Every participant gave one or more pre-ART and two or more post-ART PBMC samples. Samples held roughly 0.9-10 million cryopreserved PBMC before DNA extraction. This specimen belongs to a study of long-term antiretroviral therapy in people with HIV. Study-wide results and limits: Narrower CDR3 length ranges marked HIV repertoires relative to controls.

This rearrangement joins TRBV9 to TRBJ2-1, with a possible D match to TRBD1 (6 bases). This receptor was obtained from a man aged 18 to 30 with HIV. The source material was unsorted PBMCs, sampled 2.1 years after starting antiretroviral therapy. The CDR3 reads CASSAGGSSYNEQFF. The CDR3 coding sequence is TGTGCCAGCAGTGCTGGGGGCAGCTCCTACAATGAGCAGTTCTTC.